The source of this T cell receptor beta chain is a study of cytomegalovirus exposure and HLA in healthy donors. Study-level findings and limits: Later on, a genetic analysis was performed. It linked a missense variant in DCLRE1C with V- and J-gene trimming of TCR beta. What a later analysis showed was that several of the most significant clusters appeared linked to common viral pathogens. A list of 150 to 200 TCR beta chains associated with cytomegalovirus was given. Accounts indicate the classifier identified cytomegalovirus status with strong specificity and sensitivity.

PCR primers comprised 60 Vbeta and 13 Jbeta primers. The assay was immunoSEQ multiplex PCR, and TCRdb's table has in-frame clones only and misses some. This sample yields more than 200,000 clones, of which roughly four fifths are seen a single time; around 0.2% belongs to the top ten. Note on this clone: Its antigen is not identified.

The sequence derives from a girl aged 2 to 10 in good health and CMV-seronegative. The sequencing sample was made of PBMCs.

The CDR3 protein is CASSAPSGQGGRVNGYTF. The CDR3 region has the DNA TGTGCCAGCAGTGCGCCCTCGGGACAGGGTGGCCGTGTTAATGGCTACACCTTC. The chain uses TRBV25-1 and TRBJ1-2; 9 nucleotides line up with TRBD1. CDR1 MGHDK and CDR2 SYGVNS come from the germline V gene. V lost 4 bases and J lost 6; bases outside the gene matches: 18. This CDR3 has 18 residues.